The rows below give T cell receptor beta chains drawn from one sample of a study of Ad26.COV2.S vaccination and SARS-CoV-2 variants. Data came from immunoSEQ multiplex PCR; TCRdb stores just in-frame clones and leaves some out. The sample carries almost 400,000 clones, approximately 90% recorded once. This sample comprised peripheral blood, obtained in a trial of Ad26.COV2.S vaccine versus placebo. The receptors shown here come from a person between 18 and 59 years old who received the Ad26.COV2.S COVID-19 vaccine or a placebo. Each CDR3 is given with its conserved first and last residue. Each record gives: D gene, J gene, clone size, V gene, CDR3 protein, CDR3 DNA. The D gene is left open where the match is weak. Rows may omit the clone size; those that give it use once, few, many or a size class.

NA	TRBJ1-1	NA	TRBV5-4	CASSLAAETWGTEAFF	TGTGCCAGCAGCTTGGCGGCAGAAACCTGGGGCACTGAAGCTTTCTTT
TRBD2	TRBJ2-1	NA	TRBV5-1	CASSTAGGSYNEQFF	TGCGCCAGCAGCACAGCCGGGGGGTCGTACAATGAGCAGTTCTTC
NA	TRBJ1-2	many	TRBV2	CARGVPSSYGYTF	TGTGCCAGGGGCGTACCTTCGTCCTATGGCTACACCTTC
NA	TRBJ2-1	NA	TRBV18	CASSPGGTSKQFF	TGTGCCAGCTCACCTGGCGGGACCTCGAAGCAGTTCTTC
NA	TRBJ2-7	once	TRBV5-5	CASSLVGAGSGYEQYF	TGTGCCAGCAGCTTGGTCGGTGCGGGGAGCGGCTACGAGCAGTACTTC
TRBD1	TRBJ2-2	NA	TRBV7-6	CASSKAGTGVTGELFF	TGTGCCAGCAGCAAAGCCGGGACAGGGGTTACCGGGGAGCTGTTTTTT
NA	TRBJ1-1	NA	TRBV12-3/TRBV12-4	CASRSYPNTEAFF	TGTGCCAGCAGGTCCTACCCGAACACTGAAGCTTTCTTT
TRBD1	TRBJ1-1	once	TRBV28	CASSQGQGVGLF	TGTGCCAGCAGCCAAGGACAGGGCGTGGGACTCTTT
NA	TRBJ1-1	NA	TRBV7-2	CASSLAPNTEAFF	TGTGCCAGCAGCTTAGCTCCGAACACTGAAGCTTTCTTT
NA	TRBJ2-3	NA	TRBV10-3	CAVWGGPSTDTQYF	TGTGCCGTTTGGGGGGGCCCTAGCACAGATACGCAGTATTTT
NA	TRBJ1-2	once	TRBV12-3/TRBV12-4	CASSFDRSYGYTF	TGTGCCAGCAGTTTCGACAGGTCCTATGGCTACACCTTC
NA	TRBJ2-1	NA	TRBV5-5	CASSLGFGPYNEQFF	TGTGCCAGCAGCTTAGGGTTCGGACCCTACAATGAGCAGTTCTTC
TRBD1	TRBJ2-7	NA	TRBV28	CASSSWTGAHGEQYF	TGTGCCAGCAGTTCGTGGACAGGGGCCCACGGCGAGCAGTACTTC
NA	TRBJ1-4	NA	TRBV30	CAWSVEETNEKLFF	TGTGCCTGGAGTGTTGAAGAAACTAATGAAAAACTGTTTTTT
TRBD1	TRBJ1-1	NA	TRBV2	CASSLTGGNTEAFF	TGTGCCAGCAGTTTGACAGGGGGTAACACTGAAGCTTTCTTT
TRBD2	TRBJ2-5	NA	TRBV15	CATSKGLAGSETQYF	TGTGCCACCAGCAAAGGACTAGCGGGGTCGGAGACCCAGTACTTC
NA	TRBJ2-5	NA	TRBV30	CACWAQETQYF	TGTGCCTGCTGGGCCCAAGAGACCCAGTACTTC
NA	TRBJ2-7	NA	TRBV6-5	CASSYAATPSDEQYF	TGTGCCAGCAGTTATGCGGCGACTCCCTCGGATGAGCAGTACTTC
NA	TRBJ1-1	NA	TRBV9	CASSVVTSGGGAFF	TGTGCCAGCAGCGTAGTAACCTCTGGTGGGGGAGCTTTCTTT
TRBD2	TRBJ2-5	NA	TRBV7-7	CASSLGLAGGETQYF	TGTGCTAGCAGCTTAGGGCTAGCGGGAGGAGAGACCCAGTACTTC
NA	TRBJ1-5	NA	TRBV5-5	CASSLFRGPNSNQPQHF	TGTGCCAGCAGTTTATTCAGGGGCCCGAATAGCAATCAGCCCCAGCATTTT
TRBD2	TRBJ2-2	NA	TRBV28	CASSLYGGRSGELFF	TGTGCCAGCAGTTTATATGGCGGGAGGTCCGGGGAGCTGTTTTTT
TRBD1	TRBJ2-7	NA	TRBV5-4	CASSLGYRGPSYEQYF	TGTGCCAGCAGCTTGGGATACAGGGGGCCCTCCTACGAGCAGTACTTC
NA	TRBJ2-5	NA	TRBV5-1	CASSHSETQYF	TGCGCCAGCAGCCATTCTGAGACCCAGTACTTC
TRBD2	TRBJ2-2	once	TRBV7-2	CASKLAGGPVPGELFF	TGTGCCAGCAAACTAGCGGGAGGGCCAGTGCCCGGGGAGCTGTTTTTT
NA	TRBJ1-6	NA	TRBV18	CATSTDSNSPLHF	TGTGCCACTTCGACGGATTCAAATTCACCCCTCCACTTT
NA	TRBJ2-7	NA	TRBV19	CASSIAPGPYEQYF	TGTGCCAGTAGTATAGCCCCGGGTCCCTACGAGCAGTACTTC
NA	TRBJ2-7	NA	TRBV11-2	CASSARQAYEQYF	TGTGCCAGCAGCGCACGCCAGGCCTACGAGCAGTACTTC
TRBD1	TRBJ1-3	few	TRBV11-3	CASSVGTGIGNTIYF	TGTGCCAGCAGCGTTGGGACAGGGATTGGAAACACCATATATTTT
TRBD1	TRBJ1-3	many	TRBV27	CASSPGTGSGNTIYF	TGTGCCAGCAGTCCCGGGACAGGCTCTGGAAACACCATATATTTT
TRBD1	TRBJ2-7	NA	TRBV27	CASSPGRHRGSYEQYF	TGTGCCAGCAGTCCAGGCCGGCACAGGGGCTCCTACGAGCAGTACTTC
NA	TRBJ2-7	NA	TRBV27	CASSSPGEQYF	TGTGCCAGCAGTTCCCCAGGCGAGCAGTACTTC
NA	TRBJ1-2	NA	TRBV28	CASSLQQGSGYTF	TGTGCCAGCAGTTTACAACAGGGATCTGGCTACACCTTC
NA	TRBJ1-2	once	TRBV19	CASTATNYGYTF	TGTGCCAGTACTGCGACGAACTATGGCTACACCTTC
TRBD1	TRBJ2-1	NA	TRBV29-1	CSRTGPYNEQFF	TGCAGCCGGACAGGCCCCTACAATGAGCAGTTCTTC
NA	TRBJ1-3	NA	TRBV4-1	CASSQDGNTIYF	TGCGCCAGCAGCCAAGACGGAAACACCATATATTTT
TRBD1	TRBJ1-4	once	TRBV3-1/TRBV3-2	CASSATGQGNEKLFF	TGTGCCAGCAGCGCTACGGGACAGGGGAATGAAAAACTGTTTTTT
TRBD1	TRBJ1-5	NA	TRBV30	CAWSGTGNQPQHF	TGTGCCTGGAGCGGGACAGGCAATCAGCCCCAGCATTTT
NA	TRBJ2-6	NA	TRBV30	CAWRARLAGANVLTF	TGTGCCTGGAGGGCGCGTCTCGCTGGGGCCAACGTCCTGACTTTC
TRBD1	TRBJ1-2	NA	TRBV9	CASSEHSGGSYGYTF	TGTGCCAGCAGCGAACACTCAGGGGGAAGCTATGGCTACACCTTC